Reported below is one T cell receptor (beta chain). Its antigen is still unknown. The data were obtained in a study of Ad26.COV2.S vaccination and SARS-CoV-2 variants. Broader study findings: Non-spike TCR breadth showed similarity between vaccine and placebo recipients.

The repertoire was sequenced with immunoSEQ multiplex PCR; TCRdb's copy has only in-frame clones and lacks some. The sample has approximately 400,000 clones; roughly nine tenths are singletons. There are 15 residues in the CDR3. J lost 4 bases, V lost 3 bases, and 7 bases had no gene match. Germline CDR1 SGHVS, CDR2 FQNEAQ. The sample here was peripheral blood, taken after recovery from COVID-19. This TCR was recovered from a human donor who had recovered from COVID-19. This chain connects TRBV7-8 to TRBJ2-7; 9 positions agree with TRBD2. The CDR3 bases are TGTGCCAGCAGCTTCCGCGGGGGGGATGAATACGAGCAGTACTTC. Protein product: CASSFRGGDEYEQYF.